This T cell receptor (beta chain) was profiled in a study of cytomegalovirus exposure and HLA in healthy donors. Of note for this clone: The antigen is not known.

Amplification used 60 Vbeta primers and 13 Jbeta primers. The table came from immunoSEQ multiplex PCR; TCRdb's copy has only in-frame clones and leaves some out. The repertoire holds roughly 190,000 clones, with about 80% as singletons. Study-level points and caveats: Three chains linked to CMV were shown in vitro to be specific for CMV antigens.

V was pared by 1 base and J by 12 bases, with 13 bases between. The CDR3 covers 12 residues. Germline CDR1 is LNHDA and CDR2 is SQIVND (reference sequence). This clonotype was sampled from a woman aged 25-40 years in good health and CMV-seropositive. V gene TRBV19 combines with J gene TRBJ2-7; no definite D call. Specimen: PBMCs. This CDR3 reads CASSIGATSMYF. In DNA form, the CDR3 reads TGTGCCAGTAGTATAGGAGCTACCTCCATGTACTTC.